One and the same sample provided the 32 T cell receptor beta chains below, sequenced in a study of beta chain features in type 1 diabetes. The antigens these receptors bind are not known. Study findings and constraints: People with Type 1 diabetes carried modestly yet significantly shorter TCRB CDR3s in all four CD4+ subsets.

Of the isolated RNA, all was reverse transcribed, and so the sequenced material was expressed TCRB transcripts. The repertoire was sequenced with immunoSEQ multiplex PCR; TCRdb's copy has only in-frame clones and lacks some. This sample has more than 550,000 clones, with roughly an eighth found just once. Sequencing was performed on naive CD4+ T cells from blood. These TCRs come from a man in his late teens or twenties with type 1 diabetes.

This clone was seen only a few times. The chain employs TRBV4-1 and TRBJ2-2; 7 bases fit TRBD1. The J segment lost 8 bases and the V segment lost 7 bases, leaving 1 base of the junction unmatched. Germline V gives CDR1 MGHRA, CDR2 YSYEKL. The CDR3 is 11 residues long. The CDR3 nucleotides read TGCGCCAGCAAGGGGGCGGGGGAGCTGTTTTTT. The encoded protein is CASKGAGELFF.

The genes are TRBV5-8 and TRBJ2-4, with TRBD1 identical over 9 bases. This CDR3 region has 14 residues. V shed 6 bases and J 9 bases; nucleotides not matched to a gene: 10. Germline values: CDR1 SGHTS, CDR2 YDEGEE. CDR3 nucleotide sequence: TGTGCCAGCACCCCCCCTGGGGGACAGGGCATTCAGTACTTC. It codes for CASTPPGGQGIQYF.

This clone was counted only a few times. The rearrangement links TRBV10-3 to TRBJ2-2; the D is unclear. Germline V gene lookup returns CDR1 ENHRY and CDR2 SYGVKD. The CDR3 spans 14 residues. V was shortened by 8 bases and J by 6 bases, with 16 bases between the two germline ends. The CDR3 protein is CAIVEEVDAGELFF. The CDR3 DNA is TGTGCCATCGTGGAAGAGGTAGATGCCGGGGAGCTGTTTTTT.

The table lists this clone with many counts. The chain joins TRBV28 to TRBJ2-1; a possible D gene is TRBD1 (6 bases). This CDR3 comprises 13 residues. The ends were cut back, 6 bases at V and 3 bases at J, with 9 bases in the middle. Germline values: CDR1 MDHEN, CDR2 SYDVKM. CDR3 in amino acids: CASSTDSYNEQFF. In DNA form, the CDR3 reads TGTGCCAGCAGCACGGACAGCTACAATGAGCAGTTCTTC.

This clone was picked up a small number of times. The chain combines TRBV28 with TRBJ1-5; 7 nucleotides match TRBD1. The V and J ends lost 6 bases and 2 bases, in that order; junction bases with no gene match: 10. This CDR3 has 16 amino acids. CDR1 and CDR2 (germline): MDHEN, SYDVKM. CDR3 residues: CASRPRGGRGNQPQHF. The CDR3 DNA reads TGTGCCAGCAGACCGAGAGGGGGCCGGGGCAATCAGCCCCAGCATTTT.

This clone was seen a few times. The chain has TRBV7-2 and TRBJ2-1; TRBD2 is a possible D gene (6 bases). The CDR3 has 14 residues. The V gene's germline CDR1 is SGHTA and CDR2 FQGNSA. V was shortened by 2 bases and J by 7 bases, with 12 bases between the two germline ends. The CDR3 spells CASSLLLAQNEQFF. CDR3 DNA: TGTGCCAGCAGCTTACTTCTAGCGCAGAATGAGCAGTTCTTC.

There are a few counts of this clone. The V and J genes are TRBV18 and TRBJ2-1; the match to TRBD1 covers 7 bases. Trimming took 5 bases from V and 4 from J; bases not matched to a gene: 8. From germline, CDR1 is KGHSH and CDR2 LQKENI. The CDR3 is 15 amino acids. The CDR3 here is CASSTTLQGYNEQFF. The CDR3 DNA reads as TGTGCCAGCTCAACCACCTTACAGGGGTACAATGAGCAGTTCTTC. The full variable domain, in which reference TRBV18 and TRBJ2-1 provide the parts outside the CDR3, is NAGVMQNPRHLVRRRGQEARLRCSPMKGHSHVYWYRQLPEEGLKFMVYLQKENIIDESGMPKERFSAEFPKEGPSILRIQQVVRGDSAAYFCASSTTLQGYNEQFFGPGTRLTVL.

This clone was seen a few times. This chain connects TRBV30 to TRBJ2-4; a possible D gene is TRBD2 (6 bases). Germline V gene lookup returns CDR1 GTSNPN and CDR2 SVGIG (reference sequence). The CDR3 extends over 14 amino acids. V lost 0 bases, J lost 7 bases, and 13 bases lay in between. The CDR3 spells CAWSVPGVSNIQYF. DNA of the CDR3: TGTGCCTGGAGTGTACCGGGAGTGAGCAACATTCAGTACTTC. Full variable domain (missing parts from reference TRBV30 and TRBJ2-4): SQTIHQWPATLVQPVGSPLSLECTVEGTSNPNLYWYRQAAGRGLQLLFYSVGIGQISSEVPQNLSASRPQDRQFILSSKKLLLSDSGFYLCAWSVPGVSNIQYFGAGTRLSVL.

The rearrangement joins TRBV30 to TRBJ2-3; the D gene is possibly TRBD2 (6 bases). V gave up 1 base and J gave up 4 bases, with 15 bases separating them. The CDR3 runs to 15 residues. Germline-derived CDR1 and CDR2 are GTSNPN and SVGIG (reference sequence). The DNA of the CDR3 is TGTGCCTGGAGTGCGGGAGAAACGAGGGCAGATACGCAGTATTTT. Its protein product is CAWSAGETRADTQYF. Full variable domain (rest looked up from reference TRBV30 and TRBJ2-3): SQTIHQWPATLVQPVGSPLSLECTVEGTSNPNLYWYRQAAGRGLQLLFYSVGIGQISSEVPQNLSASRPQDRQFILSSKKLLLSDSGFYLCAWSAGETRADTQYFGPGTRLTVL.

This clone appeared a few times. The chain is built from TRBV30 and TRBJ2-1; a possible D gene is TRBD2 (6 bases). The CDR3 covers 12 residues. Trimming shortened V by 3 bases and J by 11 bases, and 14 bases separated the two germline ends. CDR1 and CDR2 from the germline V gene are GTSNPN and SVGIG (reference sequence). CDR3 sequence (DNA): TGTGCCTGGAGCCCTGGGGGGTTGAAGCAGTTCTTC. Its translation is CAWSPGGLKQFF.

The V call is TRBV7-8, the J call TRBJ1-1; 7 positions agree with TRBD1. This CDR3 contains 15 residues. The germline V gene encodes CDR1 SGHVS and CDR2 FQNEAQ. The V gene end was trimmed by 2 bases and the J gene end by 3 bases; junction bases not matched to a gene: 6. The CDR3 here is CASSLLGTVDTEAFF. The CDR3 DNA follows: TGTGCCAGCAGCTTACTCGGGACAGTTGACACTGAAGCTTTCTTT.

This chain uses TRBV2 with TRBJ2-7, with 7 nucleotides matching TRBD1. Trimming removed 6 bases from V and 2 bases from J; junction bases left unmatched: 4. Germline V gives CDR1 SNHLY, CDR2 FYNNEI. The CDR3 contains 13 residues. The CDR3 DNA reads TGTGCCAGCAGCCTACAGGGGACCTACGAGCAGTACTTC. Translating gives CASSLQGTYEQYF.

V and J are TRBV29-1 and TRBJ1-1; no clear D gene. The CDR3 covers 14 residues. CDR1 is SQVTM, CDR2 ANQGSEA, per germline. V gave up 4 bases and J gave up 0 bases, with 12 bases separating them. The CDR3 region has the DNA TGCAGCGTTGGAGCCCAAGGGCTGAACACTGAAGCTTTCTTT. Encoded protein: CSVGAQGLNTEAFF.

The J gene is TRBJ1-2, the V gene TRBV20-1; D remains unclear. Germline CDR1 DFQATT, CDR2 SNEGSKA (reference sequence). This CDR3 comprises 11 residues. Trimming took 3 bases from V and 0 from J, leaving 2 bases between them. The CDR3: CSASANYGYTF. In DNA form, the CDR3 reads TGCAGTGCTAGCGCTAACTATGGCTACACCTTC.

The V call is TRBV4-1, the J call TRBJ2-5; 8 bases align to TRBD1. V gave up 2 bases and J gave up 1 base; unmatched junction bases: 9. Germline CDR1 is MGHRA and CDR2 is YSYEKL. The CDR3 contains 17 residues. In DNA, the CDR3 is TGCGCCAGCAGCCAACCCGCAGGGGACAGGAGCCAAGAGACCCAGTACTTC. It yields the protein CASSQPAGDRSQETQYF.

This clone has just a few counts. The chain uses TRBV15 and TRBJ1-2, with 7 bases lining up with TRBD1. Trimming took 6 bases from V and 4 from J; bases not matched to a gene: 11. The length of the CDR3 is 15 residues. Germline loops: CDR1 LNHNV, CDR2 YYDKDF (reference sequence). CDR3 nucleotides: TGTGCCACCAGGGGACAGCCCGAGAACCTCTATGGCTACACCTTC. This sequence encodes CATRGQPENLYGYTF.

The CDR3 here is CASSFDRGPYEQYF. Here the CDR3 DNA reads TGTGCCAGCAGCTTCGATAGGGGGCCCTACGAGCAGTACTTC. This chain uses TRBV7-2 with TRBJ2-5; 7 nucleotides agree with TRBD1. The last part of the DNA fits TRBJ2-7 better; the J call may be wrong. The germline gives CDR1 SGHTA, CDR2 FQGNSA. The CDR3 is 14 residues long.

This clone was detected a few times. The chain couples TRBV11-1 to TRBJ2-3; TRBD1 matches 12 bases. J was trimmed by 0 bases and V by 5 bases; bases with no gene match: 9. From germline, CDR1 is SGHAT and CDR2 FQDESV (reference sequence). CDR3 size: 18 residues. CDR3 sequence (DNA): TGTGCCAGCAGCCCCGGAAGGGGACAGGGGGCGAGCACAGATACGCAGTATTTT. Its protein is CASSPGRGQGASTDTQYF.

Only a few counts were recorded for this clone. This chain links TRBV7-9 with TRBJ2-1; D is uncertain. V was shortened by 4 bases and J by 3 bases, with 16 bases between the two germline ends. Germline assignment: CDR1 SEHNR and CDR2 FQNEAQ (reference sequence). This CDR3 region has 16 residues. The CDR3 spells CASSSIKANLYNEQFF. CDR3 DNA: TGTGCCAGCAGCTCTATTAAAGCTAATCTCTACAATGAGCAGTTCTTC.

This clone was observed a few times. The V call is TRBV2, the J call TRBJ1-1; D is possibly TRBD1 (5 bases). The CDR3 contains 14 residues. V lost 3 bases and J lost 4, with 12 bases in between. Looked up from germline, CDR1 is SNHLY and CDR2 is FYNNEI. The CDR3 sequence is CASSEQGTLTEAFF. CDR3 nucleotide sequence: TGTGCCAGCAGTGAGCAGGGTACCCTCACTGAAGCTTTCTTT. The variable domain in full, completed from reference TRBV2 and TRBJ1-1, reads EPEVTQTPSHQVTQMGQEVILRCVPISNHLYFYWYRQILGQKVEFLVSFYNNEISEKSEIFDDQFSVERPDGSNFTLKIRSTKLEDSAMYFCASSEQGTLTEAFFGQGTRLTVV.

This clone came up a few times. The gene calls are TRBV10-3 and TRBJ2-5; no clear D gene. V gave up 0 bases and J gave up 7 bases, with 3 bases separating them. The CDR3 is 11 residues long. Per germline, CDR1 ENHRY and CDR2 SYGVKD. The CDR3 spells CAISESRTQYF. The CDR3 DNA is TGTGCCATCAGTGAGTCTAGGACCCAGTACTTC.

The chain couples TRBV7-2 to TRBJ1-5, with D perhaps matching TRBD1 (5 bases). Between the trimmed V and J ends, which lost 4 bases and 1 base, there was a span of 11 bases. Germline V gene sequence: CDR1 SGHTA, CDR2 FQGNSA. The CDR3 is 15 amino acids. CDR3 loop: CASSSGDWSNQPQHF. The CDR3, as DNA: TGTGCCAGCAGCTCGGGGGACTGGAGCAATCAGCCCCAGCATTTT. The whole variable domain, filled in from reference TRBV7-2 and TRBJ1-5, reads GAGVSQSPSNKVTEKGKDVELRCDPISGHTALYWYRQSLGQGLEFLIYFQGNSAPDKSGLPSDRFSAERTGGSVSTLTIQRTQQEDSAVYLCASSSGDWSNQPQHFGDGTRLSIL.

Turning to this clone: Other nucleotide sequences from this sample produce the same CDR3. The CDR3 spells CASSPDLQETQYF. The CDR3 bases are TGTGCCAGCTCACCCGACCTTCAAGAGACCCAGTACTTC. The genes are TRBV18 and TRBJ2-5; D is unclear. The germline V gene has CDR1 KGHSH and CDR2 LQKENI. The CDR3 is made up of 13 amino acids. Between the trimmed V and J ends, which lost 3 bases and 2 bases, there was a span of 7 bases.

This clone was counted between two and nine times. CDR3 sequence: CASSRLDGETQYF. The CDR3 DNA is TGTGCCAGCAGCCGATTAGACGGGGAGACCCAGTACTTC. The rearrangement joins TRBV13 to TRBJ2-5; D gene unclear. This CDR3 has 13 amino acids. Trimming took off 5 bases at V and 5 bases at J, with 12 bases between the two ends. Per germline, CDR1 PRHDT and CDR2 FYEKMQ (reference sequence).

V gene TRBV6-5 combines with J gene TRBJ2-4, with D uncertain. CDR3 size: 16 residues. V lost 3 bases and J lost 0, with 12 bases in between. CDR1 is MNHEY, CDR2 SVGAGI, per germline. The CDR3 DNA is TGTGCCAGCAGTTATTTGAGCAGCGTAGCCAAAAACATTCAGTACTTC. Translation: CASSYLSSVAKNIQYF.

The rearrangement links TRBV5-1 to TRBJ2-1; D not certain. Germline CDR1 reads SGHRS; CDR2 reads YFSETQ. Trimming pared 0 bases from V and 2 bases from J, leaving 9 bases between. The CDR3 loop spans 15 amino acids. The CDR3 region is CASSLGQLTYNEQFF. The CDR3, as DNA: TGCGCCAGCAGCTTGGGGCAGCTTACCTACAATGAGCAGTTCTTC.

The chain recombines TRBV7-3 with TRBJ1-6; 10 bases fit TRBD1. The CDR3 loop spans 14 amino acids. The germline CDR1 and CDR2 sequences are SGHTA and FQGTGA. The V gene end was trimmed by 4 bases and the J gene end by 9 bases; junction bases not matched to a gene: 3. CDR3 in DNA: TGTGCCAGCAGCTGGGACAGGGGAAGTTCACCCCTCCACTTT. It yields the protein CASSWDRGSSPLHF.

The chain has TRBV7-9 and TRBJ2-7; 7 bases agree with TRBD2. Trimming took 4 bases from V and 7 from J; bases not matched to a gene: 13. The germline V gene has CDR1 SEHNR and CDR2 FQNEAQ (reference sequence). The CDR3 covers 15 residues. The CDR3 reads CASSYSGSGSLEQYF. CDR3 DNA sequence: TGTGCCAGCAGCTATTCGGGTAGCGGGTCCCTGGAGCAGTACTTC.

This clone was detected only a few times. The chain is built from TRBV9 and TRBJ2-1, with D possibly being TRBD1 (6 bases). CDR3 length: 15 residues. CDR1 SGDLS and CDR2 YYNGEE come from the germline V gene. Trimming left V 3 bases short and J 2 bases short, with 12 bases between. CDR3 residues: CASSDLDSTYNEQFF. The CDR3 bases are TGTGCCAGCAGCGATTTGGACAGTACCTACAATGAGCAGTTCTTC.

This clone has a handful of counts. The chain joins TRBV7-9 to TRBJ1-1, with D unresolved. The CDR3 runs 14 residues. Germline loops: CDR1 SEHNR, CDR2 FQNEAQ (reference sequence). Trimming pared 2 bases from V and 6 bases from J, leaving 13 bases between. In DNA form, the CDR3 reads TGTGCCAGCAGCTTACAGGAAAAAAGGGCTGAAGCTTTCTTT. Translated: CASSLQEKRAEAFF.

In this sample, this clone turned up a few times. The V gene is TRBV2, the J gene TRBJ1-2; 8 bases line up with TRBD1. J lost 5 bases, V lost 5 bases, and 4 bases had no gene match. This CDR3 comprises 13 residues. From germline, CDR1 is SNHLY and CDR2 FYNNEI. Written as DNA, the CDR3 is TGTGCCAGCAGTTCGGACAGGGCTTATGGCTACACCTTC. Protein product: CASSSDRAYGYTF.

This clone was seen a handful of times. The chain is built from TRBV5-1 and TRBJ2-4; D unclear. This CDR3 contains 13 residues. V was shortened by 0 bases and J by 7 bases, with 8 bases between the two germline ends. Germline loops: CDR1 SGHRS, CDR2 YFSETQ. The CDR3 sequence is CASSLEPGNIQYF. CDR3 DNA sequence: TGCGCCAGCAGCTTGGAGCCTGGGAACATTCAGTACTTC.